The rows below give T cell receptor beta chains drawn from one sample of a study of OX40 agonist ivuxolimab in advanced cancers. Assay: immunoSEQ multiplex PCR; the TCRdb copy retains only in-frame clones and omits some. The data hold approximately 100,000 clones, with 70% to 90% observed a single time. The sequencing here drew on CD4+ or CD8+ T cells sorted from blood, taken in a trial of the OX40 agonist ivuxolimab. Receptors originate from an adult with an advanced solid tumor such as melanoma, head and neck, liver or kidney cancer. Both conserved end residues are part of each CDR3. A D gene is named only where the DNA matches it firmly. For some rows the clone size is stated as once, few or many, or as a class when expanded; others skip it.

TGTGCCTGGAGCGCGGCAAACACCATATATTTT	CAWSAANTIYF	NA	TRBJ1-3	TRBV30	once
TGTGCCAGCAGCTTTCAGAGGGGAGAGACCCAGTACTTC	CASSFQRGETQYF	NA	TRBJ2-5	TRBV5-6	NA
TGTGCCAGTAGTATTGGTTCTGGGGGCGAGCGCTATGGCTACACCTTC	CASSIGSGGERYGYTF	NA	TRBJ1-2	TRBV19	once
TGCGCCAGCAGCTTGATGCCGGGGGTGGACACTGAAGCTTTCTTT	CASSLMPGVDTEAFF	NA	TRBJ1-1	TRBV5-1	NA
TGTGCCACTCGGGGGTTGTACGAGCAGTACTTC	CATRGLYEQYF	NA	TRBJ2-7	TRBV19	NA
TGTGCCAGCAGTATTGGACTGTCGTCTAACTATGGCTACACCTTC	CASSIGLSSNYGYTF	NA	TRBJ1-2	TRBV28	few
TGTGCCTGGAAAGGACAAGGTGGGACTGAAGCTTTCTTT	CAWKGQGGTEAFF	NA	TRBJ1-1	TRBV30	NA
TGTGCCAGCAGCTGGCAGGGTAGTCGGACCAATGAGCAGTTCTTC	CASSWQGSRTNEQFF	NA	TRBJ2-1	TRBV7-6	NA
TGTGCCAGTAGTCTGGACCCGAGGGGTGCTAATGAAAAACTGTTTTTT	CASSLDPRGANEKLFF	NA	TRBJ1-4	TRBV19	NA
TGTGCCATCAGTTCACAGGGGGCCTATTATGGCTACACCTTC	CAISSQGAYYGYTF	TRBD1	TRBJ1-2	TRBV10-3	NA
TGTGCCAGCAGGGAACACTACGAGCAGTACTTC	CASREHYEQYF	NA	TRBJ2-7	TRBV28	NA
TGCGCCAGCAGCCAAGTGGATGGGGCGCGTTCTGGGGCCAACGTCCTGACTTTC	CASSQVDGARSGANVLTF	NA	TRBJ2-6	TRBV4-3	NA
TGTGCCAGCAGCGGGGGATCTTCCTACGAGCAGTACTTC	CASSGGSSYEQYF	NA	TRBJ2-7	TRBV28	NA
TGTGCCAGCAACCCGGGGGCAGATACGCAGTATTTT	CASNPGADTQYF	NA	TRBJ2-3	TRBV7-9	few
TGTGCCAGCTCACCACCGGGACTAGCGGGGCTCGATGAGCAGTTCTTC	CASSPPGLAGLDEQFF	TRBD2	TRBJ2-1	TRBV18	NA
TGCGCCAGCAGCGGTGACAGGGCTGATGGCTACACCTTC	CASSGDRADGYTF	TRBD1	TRBJ1-2	TRBV5-1	few
TGTGCCAGTAAAGAGACAGGCAAAGAAAAACTGTTTTTT	CASKETGKEKLFF	NA	TRBJ1-4	TRBV19	NA
TGCGCCAGCAGCTCGGGACAGGGGGCCTACAATGAGCAGTTCTTC	CASSSGQGAYNEQFF	TRBD1	TRBJ2-1	TRBV5-1	NA
TGTGCCAGCAGCCCTATTCCCGTGGGGGGGGCGTCGGGCTATGGCTACACCTTC	CASSPIPVGGASGYGYTF	NA	TRBJ1-2	TRBV7-2	NA
TGTGCCAGCATCGCGGGGGGCGGGATTGAAAAACTGTTTTTT	CASIAGGGIEKLFF	NA	TRBJ1-4	TRBV28	NA
TGTGCCAGCAGCACGGACAGGGTCAATGAGCAGTTCTTC	CASSTDRVNEQFF	TRBD1	TRBJ2-1	TRBV5-4	NA
TGTGCCAGCCTATTACCGGGACAGGCATACACTGAAGCTTTCTTT	CASLLPGQAYTEAFF	TRBD1	TRBJ1-1	TRBV28	NA
TGTGCCAGCAGTGACTCCGGGACAGTGCCTGGAAACACCATATATTTT	CASSDSGTVPGNTIYF	TRBD1	TRBJ1-3	TRBV6-4	NA
TGTGCCAGTACTACCCGACAGGGTGGTACTGAAGCTTTCTTT	CASTTRQGGTEAFF	TRBD1	TRBJ1-1	TRBV19	once
TGTGCCAGCAGTCCCCCCCCCGGATATCCCTACGAGCAGTACTTC	CASSPPPGYPYEQYF	NA	TRBJ2-7	TRBV28	NA
TGTGCCAGCAGCCTAGGGTATGGCTACACCTTC	CASSLGYGYTF	NA	TRBJ1-2	TRBV5-6	NA
TGTGCCAGCACCGTAGGTGGGCTTCTCTCCTACGAGCAGTACTTC	CASTVGGLLSYEQYF	NA	TRBJ2-7	TRBV28	NA
TGTGCCACCAGCAAGGGAAGTGGTCCAGATACGCAGTATTTT	CATSKGSGPDTQYF	NA	TRBJ2-3	TRBV2	NA